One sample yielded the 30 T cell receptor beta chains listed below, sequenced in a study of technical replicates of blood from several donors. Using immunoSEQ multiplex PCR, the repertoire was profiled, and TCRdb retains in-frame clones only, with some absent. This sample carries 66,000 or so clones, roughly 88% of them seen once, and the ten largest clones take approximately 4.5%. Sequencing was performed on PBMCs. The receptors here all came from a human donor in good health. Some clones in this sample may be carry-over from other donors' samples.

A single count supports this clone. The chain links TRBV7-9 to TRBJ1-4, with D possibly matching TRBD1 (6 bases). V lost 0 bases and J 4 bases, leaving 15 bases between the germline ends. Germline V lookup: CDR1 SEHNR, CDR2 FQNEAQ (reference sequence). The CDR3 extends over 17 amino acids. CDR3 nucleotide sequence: TGTGCCAGCAGCTTAGCGGGGAGGGGACACATTAATGAAAAACTGTTTTTT. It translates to CASSLAGRGHINEKLFF.

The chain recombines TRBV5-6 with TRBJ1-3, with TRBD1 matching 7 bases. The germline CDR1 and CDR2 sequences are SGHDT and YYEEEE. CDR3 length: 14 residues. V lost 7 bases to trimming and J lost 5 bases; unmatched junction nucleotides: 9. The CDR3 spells CASVRQGQRNTIYF. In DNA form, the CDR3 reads TGTGCCAGCGTGCGACAGGGACAGAGAAACACCATATATTTT.

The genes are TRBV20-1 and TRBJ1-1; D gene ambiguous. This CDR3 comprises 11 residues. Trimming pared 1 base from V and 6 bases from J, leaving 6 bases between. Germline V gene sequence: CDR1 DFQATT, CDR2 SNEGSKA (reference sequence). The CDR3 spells CSARVGAEAFF. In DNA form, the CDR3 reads TGCAGTGCTAGAGTGGGAGCTGAAGCTTTCTTT.

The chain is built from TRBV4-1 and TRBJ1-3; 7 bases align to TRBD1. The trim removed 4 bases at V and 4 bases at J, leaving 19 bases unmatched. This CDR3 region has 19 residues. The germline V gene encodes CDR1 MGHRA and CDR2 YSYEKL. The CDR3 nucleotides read TGCGCCAGCAGCCTCACCCGAACCTTCGACAGGGTAGGGGGAAACACCATATATTTT. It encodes CASSLTRTFDRVGGNTIYF.

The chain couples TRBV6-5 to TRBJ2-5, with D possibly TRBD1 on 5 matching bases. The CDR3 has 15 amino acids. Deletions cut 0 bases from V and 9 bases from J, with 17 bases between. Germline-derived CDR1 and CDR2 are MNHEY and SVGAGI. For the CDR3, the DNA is TGTGCCAGCAGTTACTCGATAAGGGGCCCGGCCGCCCAGTACTTC. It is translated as CASSYSIRGPAAQYF.

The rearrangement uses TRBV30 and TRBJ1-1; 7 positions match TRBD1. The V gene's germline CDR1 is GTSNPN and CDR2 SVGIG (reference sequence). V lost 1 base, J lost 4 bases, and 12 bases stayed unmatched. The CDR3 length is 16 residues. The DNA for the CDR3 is TGTGCCTGGAGTGACCCTTCGACAGGGCGATCCACTGAAGCTTTCTTT. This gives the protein CAWSDPSTGRSTEAFF. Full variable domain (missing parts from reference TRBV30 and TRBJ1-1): SQTIHQWPATLVQPVGSPLSLECTVEGTSNPNLYWYRQAAGRGLQLLFYSVGIGQISSEVPQNLSASRPQDRQFILSSKKLLLSDSGFYLCAWSDPSTGRSTEAFFGQGTRLTVV.

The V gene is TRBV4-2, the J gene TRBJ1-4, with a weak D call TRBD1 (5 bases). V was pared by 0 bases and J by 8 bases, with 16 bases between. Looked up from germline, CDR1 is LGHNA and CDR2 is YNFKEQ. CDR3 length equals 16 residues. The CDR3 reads CASSQDPQGANEKLFF. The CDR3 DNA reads TGTGCCAGCAGCCAAGACCCCCAGGGTGCAAACGAAAAACTGTTTTTT.

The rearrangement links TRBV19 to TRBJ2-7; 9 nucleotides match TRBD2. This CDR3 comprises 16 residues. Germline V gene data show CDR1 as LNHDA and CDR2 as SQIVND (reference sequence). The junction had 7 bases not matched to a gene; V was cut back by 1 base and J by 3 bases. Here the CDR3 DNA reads TGTGCCAGTAGTATAGCGACTAGCGGTGCCTTCTACGAGCAGTACTTC. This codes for CASSIATSGAFYEQYF.

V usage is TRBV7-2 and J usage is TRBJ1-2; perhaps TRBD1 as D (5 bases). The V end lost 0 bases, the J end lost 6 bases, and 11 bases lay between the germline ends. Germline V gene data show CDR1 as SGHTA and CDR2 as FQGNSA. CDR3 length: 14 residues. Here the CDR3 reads CASSLAGRWDGYTF. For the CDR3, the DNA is TGTGCCAGCAGCTTAGCGGGGCGGTGGGATGGCTACACCTTC.

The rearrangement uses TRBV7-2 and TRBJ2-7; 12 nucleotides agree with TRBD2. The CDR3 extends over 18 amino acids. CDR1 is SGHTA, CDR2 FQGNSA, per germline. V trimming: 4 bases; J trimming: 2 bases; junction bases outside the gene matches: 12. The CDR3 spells CASSYFASPSGGAYEQYF. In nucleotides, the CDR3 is TGTGCCAGCAGCTATTTTGCAAGTCCTAGCGGGGGGGCCTACGAGCAGTACTTC.

Written as DNA, the CDR3 is TGCGCCAGCAGCTTGGGACTAGCGGGTATGAAGGATACGCAGTATTTT. Translation: CASSLGLAGMKDTQYF. This chain joins TRBV5-1 and TRBJ2-3, with 10 bases that match TRBD2. The CDR3 contains 16 residues. J gave up 6 bases and V 0 bases, and 7 bases lay outside the gene matches. The germline gives CDR1 SGHRS, CDR2 YFSETQ.

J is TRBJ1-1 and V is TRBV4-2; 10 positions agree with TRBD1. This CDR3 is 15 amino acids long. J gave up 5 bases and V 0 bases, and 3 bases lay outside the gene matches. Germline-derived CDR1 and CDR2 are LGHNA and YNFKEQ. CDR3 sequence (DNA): TGTGCCAGCAGCCAAGATCGGGACAGGGGAACTGAAGCTTTCTTT. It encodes CASSQDRDRGTEAFF.

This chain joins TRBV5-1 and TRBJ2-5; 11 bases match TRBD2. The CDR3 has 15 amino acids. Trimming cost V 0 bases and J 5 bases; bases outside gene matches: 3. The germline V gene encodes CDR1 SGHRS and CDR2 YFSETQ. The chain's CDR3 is CASSLGLAGRETQYF. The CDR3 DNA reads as TGCGCCAGCAGCTTGGGACTAGCGGGGCGGGAGACCCAGTACTTC.

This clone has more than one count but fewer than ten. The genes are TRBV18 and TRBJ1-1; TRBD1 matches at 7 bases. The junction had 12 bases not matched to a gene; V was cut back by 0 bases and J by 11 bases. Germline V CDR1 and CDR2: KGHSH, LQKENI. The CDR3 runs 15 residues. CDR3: CASSPPRGGGYVAFF. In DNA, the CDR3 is TGTGCCAGCTCACCACCAAGAGGGGGCGGATATGTGGCTTTCTTT.

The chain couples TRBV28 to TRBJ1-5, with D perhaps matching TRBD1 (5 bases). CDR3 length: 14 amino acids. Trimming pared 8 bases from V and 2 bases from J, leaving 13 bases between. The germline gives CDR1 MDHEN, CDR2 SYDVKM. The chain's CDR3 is CASVWGRGNQPQHF. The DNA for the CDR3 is TGTGCCAGCGTGTGGGGGAGGGGCAATCAGCCCCAGCATTTT.

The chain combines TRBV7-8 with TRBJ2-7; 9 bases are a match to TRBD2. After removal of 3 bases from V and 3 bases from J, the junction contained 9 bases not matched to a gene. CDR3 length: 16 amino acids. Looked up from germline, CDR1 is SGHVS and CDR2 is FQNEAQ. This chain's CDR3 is CASSLGSGGIFYEQYF. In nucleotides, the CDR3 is TGTGCCAGCAGCTTGGGTAGCGGGGGCATTTTCTACGAGCAGTACTTC.

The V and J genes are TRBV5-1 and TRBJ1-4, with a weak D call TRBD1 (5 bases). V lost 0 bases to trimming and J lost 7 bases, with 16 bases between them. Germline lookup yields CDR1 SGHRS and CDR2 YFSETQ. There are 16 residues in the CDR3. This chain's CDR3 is CASSLGSSGVGEKLFF. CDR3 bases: TGCGCCAGCAGCTTGGGATCGTCGGGGGTTGGTGAAAAACTGTTTTTT. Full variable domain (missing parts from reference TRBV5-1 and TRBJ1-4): KAGVTQTPRYLIKTRGQQVTLSCSPISGHRSVSWYQQTPGQGLQFLFEYFSETQRNKGNFPGRFSGRQFSNSRSEMNVSTLELGDSALYLCASSLGSSGVGEKLFFGSGTQLSVL.

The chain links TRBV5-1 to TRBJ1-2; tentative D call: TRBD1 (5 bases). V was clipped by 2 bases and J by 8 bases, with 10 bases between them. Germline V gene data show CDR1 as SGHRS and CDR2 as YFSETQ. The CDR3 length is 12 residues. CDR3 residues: CASSFRAGGYTF. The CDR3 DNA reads TGCGCCAGCAGCTTCAGGGCTGGGGGCTACACCTTC.

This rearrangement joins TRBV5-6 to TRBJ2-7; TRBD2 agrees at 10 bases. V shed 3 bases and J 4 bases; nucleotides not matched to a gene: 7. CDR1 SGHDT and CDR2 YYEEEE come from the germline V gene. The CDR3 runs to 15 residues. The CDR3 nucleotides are TGTGCCAGCAGCTCCCGACTAGCGGGTTTTTACGAGCAGTACTTC. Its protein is CASSSRLAGFYEQYF.

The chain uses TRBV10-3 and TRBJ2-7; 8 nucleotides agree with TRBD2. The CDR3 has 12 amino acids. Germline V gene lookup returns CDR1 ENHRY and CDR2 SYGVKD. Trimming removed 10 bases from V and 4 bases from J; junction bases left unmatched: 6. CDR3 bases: TGTGCCACCGGGGGGGGGTGGTACGAGCAGTACTTC. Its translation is CATGGGWYEQYF.

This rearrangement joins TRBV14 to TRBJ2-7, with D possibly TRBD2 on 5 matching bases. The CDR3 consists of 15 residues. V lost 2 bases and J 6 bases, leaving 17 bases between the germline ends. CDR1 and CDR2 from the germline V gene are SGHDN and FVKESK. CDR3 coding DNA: TGTGCCAGCAGCCAAACGTATGTGCGGGTAAGCGAGCAGTACTTC. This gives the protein CASSQTYVRVSEQYF.

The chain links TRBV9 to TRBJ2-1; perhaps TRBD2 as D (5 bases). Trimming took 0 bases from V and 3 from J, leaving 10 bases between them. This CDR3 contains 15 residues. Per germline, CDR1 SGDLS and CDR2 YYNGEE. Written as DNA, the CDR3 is TGTGCCAGCAGCGTAGGTGGACTGTACTACAATGAGCAGTTCTTC. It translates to CASSVGGLYYNEQFF.

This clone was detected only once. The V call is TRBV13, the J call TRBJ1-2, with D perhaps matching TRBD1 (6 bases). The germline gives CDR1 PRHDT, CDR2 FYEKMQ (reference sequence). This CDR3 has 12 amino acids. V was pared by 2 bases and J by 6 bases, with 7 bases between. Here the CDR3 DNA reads TGTGCCAGCAGCTTACAGGGGAATGGCTACACCTTC. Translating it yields CASSLQGNGYTF. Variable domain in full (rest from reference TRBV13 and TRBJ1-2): AAGVIQSPRHLIKEKRETATLKCYPIPRHDTVYWYQQGPGQDPQFLISFYEKMQSDKGSIPDRFSAQQFSDYHSELNMSSLELGDSALYFCASSLQGNGYTFGSGTRLTVV.

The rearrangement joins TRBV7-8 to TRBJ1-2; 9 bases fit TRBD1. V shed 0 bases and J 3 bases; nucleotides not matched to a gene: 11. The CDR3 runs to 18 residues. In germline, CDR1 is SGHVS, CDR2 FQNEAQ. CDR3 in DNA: TGTGCCAGCAGCTTAGCCAGGACAGGGGAGAAAGTTTACTATGGCTACACCTTC. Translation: CASSLARTGEKVYYGYTF.

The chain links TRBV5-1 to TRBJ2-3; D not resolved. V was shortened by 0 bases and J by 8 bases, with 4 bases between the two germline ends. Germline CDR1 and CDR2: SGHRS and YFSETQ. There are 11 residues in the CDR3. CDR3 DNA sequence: TGCGCCAGCAGCTTGGGAGTTACGCAGTATTTT. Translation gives CASSLGVTQYF.

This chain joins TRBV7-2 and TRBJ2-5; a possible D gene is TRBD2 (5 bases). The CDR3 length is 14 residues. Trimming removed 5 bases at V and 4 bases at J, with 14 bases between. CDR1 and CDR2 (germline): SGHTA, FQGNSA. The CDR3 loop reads CASSPGVAPETQYF. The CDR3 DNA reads TGTGCCAGCAGCCCCGGGGTAGCCCCAGAGACCCAGTACTTC.

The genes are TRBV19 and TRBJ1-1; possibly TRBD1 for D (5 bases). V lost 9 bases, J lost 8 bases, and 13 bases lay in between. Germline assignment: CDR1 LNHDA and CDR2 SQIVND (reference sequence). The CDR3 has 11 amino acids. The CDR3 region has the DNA TGTGCCAGCAGGGATTTGGGCGAAGCTTTCTTT. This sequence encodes CASRDLGEAFF.

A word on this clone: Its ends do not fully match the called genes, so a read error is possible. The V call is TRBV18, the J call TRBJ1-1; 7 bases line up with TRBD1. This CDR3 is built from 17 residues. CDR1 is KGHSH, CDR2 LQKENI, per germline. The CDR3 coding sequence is TGTGCCACCTCACCGGAATCAGGGGGTTTTAAGAACACTGAAGCTTTCTTT. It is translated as CATSPESGGFKNTEAFF.

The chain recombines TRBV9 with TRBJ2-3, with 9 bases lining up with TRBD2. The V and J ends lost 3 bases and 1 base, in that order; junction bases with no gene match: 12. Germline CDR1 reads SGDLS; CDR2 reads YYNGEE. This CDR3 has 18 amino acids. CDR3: CASSARRAAGGGTDTQYF. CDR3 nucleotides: TGTGCCAGCAGCGCGCGCCGGGCAGCGGGGGGTGGCACAGATACGCAGTATTTT. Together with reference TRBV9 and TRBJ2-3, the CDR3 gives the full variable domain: DSGVTQTPKHLITATGQRVTLRCSPRSGDLSVYWYQQSLDQGLQFLIQYYNGEERAKGNILERFSAQQFPDLHSELNLSSLELGDSALYFCASSARRAAGGGTDTQYFGPGTRLTVL.

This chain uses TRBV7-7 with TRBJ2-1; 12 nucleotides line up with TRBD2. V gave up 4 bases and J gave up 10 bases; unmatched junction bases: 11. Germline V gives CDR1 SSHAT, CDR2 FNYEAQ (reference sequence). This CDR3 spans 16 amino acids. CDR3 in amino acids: CASSSTLAGGPQEQFF. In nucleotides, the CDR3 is TGTGCCAGCAGCTCGACCCTAGCGGGAGGGCCACAAGAGCAGTTCTTC.